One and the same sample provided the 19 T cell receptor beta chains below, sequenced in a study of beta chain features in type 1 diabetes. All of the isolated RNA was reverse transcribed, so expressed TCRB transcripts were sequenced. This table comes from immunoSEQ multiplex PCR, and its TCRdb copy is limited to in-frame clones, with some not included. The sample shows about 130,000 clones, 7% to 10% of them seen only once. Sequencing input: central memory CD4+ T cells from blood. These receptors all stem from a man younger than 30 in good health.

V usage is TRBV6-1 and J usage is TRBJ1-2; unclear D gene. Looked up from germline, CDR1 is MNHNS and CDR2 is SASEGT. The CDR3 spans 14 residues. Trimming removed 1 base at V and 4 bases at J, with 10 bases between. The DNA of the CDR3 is TGTGCCAGCAGTGAAGGTTCGCGGGGCTATGGCTACACCTTC. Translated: CASSEGSRGYGYTF.

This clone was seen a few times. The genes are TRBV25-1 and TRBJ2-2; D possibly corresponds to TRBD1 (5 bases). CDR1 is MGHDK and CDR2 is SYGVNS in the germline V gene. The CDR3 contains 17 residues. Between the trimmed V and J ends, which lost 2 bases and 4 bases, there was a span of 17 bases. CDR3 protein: CASSETQGISSTGELFF. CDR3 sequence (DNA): TGTGCCAGCAGTGAAACCCAGGGAATTTCGAGCACCGGGGAGCTGTTTTTT.

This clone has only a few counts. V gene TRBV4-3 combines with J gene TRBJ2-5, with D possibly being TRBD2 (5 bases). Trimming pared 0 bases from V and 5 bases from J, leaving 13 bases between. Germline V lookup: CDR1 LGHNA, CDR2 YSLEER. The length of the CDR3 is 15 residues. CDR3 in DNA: TGCGCCAGCAGCCAAGACGGGCTAGCCGTGGAGACCCAGTACTTC. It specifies CASSQDGLAVETQYF.

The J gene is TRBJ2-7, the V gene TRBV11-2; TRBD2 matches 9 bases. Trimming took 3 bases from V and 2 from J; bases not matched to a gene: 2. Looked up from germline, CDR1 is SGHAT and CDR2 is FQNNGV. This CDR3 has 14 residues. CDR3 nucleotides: TGTGCCAGCAGCTTTAGCGGGGGCCCCTACGAGCAGTACTTC. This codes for CASSFSGGPYEQYF.

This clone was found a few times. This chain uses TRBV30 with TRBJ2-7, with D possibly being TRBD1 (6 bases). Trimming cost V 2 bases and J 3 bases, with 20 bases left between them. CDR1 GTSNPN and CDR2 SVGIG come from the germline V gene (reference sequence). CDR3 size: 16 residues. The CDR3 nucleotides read TGTGCCTGGAGTAACCTGGGCAGGGGCGGAGGCTACGAGCAGTACTTC. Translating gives CAWSNLGRGGGYEQYF.

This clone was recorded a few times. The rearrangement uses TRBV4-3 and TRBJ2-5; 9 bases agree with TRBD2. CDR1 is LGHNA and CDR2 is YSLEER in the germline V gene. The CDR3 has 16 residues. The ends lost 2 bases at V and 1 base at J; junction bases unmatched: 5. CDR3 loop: CASSQSLAGVQETQYF. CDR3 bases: TGCGCCAGCAGCCAATCTTTAGCGGGGGTCCAAGAGACCCAGTACTTC.

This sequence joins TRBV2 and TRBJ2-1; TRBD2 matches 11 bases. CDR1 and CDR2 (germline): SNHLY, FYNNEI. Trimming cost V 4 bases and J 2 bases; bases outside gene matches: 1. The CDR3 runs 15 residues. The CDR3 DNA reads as TGTGCCAGCAGTGCTAGCGGGGGGCCCTACAATGAGCAGTTCTTC. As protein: CASSASGGPYNEQFF. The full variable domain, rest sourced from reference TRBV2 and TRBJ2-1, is EPEVTQTPSHQVTQMGQEVILRCVPISNHLYFYWYRQILGQKVEFLVSFYNNEISEKSEIFDDQFSVERPDGSNFTLKIRSTKLEDSAMYFCASSASGGPYNEQFFGPGTRLTVL.

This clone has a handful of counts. The CDR3 nucleotides are TGTGCCAGCAGCGAAAAGACAGGGGAGCTGTTTTTT. Protein sequence: CASSEKTGELFF. The chain couples TRBV9 to TRBJ2-2; D uncertain. The ends were cut back, 3 bases at V and 8 bases at J, with 8 bases in the middle. The CDR3 extends over 12 amino acids. CDR1 SGDLS and CDR2 YYNGEE come from the germline V gene.

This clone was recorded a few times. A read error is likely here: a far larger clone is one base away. The CDR3 loop is CASSPRDRAYEQYF. CDR3 sequence (DNA): TGCGCCAGCAGCCCACGGGACAGGGCCTACGAGCAGTACTTC. The chain employs TRBV5-1 and TRBJ2-7; 9 nucleotides agree with TRBD1. V lost 4 bases to trimming and J lost 2 bases; unmatched junction nucleotides: 4. The CDR3 contains 14 residues. The germline CDR1 and CDR2 sequences are SGHRS and YFSETQ.

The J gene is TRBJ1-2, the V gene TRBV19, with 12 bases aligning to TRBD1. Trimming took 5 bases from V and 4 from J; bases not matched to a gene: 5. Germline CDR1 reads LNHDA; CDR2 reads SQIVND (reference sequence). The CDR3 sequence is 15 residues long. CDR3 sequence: CASSAGTGGGYGYTF. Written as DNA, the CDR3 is TGTGCCAGTAGTGCCGGGACAGGGGGCGGCTATGGCTACACCTTC.

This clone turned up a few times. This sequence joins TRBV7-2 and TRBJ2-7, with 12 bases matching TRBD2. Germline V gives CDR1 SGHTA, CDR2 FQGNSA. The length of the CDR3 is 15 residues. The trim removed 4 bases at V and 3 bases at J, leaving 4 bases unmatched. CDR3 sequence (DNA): TGTGCCAGCAGCTCACTAGCGGGGGGATACTACGAGCAGTACTTC. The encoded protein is CASSSLAGGYYEQYF.

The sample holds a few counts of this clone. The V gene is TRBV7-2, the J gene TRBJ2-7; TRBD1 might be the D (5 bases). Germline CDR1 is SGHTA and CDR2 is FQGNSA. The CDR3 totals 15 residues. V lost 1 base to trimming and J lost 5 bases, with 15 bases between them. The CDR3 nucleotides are TGTGCCAGCAGCTTAGGGGGCAGGGTGATAGACGAGCAGTACTTC. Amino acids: CASSLGGRVIDEQYF.

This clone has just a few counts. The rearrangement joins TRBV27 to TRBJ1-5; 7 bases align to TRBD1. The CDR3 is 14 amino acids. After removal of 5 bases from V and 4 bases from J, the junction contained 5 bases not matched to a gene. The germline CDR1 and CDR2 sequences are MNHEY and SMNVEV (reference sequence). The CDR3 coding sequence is TGTGCCAGCAGTCAACAGGGGCCGAATCAGCCCCAGCATTTT. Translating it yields CASSQQGPNQPQHF.

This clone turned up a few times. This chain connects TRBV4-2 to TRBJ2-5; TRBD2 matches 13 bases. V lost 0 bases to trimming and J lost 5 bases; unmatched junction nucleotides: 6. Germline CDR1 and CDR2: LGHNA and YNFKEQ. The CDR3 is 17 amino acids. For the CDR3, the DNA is TGTGCCAGCAGCCAAGAAACTAGCGGGGGGGCCAGGGAGACCCAGTACTTC. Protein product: CASSQETSGGARETQYF.

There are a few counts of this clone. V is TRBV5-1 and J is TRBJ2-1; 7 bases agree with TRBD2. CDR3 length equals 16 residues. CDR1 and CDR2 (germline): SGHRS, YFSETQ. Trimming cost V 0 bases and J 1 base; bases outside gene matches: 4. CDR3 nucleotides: TGCGCCAGCAGCTTGGCGGGGGGTCCATCCTACAATGAGCAGTTCTTC. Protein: CASSLAGGPSYNEQFF. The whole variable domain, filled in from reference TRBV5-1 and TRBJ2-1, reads KAGVTQTPRYLIKTRGQQVTLSCSPISGHRSVSWYQQTPGQGLQFLFEYFSETQRNKGNFPGRFSGRQFSNSRSEMNVSTLELGDSALYLCASSLAGGPSYNEQFFGPGTRLTVL.

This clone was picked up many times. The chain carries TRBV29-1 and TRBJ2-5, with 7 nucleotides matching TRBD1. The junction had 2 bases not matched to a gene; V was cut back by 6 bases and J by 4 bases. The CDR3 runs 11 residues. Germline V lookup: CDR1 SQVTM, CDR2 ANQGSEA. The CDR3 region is CSVDRVETQYF. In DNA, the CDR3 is TGCAGCGTCGACAGGGTAGAGACCCAGTACTTC. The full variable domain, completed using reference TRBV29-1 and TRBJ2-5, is SAVISQKPSRDICQRGTSLTIQCQVDSQVTMMFWYRQQPGQSLTLIATANQGSEATYESGFVIDKFPISRPNLTFSTLTVSNMSPEDSSIYLCSVDRVETQYFGPGTRLLVL.

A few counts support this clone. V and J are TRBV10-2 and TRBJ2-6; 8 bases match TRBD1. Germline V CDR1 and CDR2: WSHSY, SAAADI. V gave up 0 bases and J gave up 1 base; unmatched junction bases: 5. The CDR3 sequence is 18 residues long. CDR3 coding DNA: TGCGCCAGCAGTGAGTCCGGCAGGGGGCAATCTGGGGCCAACGTCCTGACTTTC. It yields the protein CASSESGRGQSGANVLTF.

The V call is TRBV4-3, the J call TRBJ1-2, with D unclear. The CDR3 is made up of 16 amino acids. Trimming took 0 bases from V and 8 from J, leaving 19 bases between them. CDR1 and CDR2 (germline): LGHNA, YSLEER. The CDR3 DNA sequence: TGCGCCAGCAGCCAAGATCTCACTAAATCTTGGGAGGGCTACACCTTC. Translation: CASSQDLTKSWEGYTF.

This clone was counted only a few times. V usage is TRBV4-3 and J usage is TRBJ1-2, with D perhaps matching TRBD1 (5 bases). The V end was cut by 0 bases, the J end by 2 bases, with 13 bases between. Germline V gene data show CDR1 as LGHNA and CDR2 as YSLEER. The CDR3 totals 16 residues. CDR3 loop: CASSQDLTELNYGYTF. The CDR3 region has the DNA TGCGCCAGCAGCCAAGATCTGACAGAATTGAACTATGGCTACACCTTC.